The 21 T cell receptor beta chains below all came from one sample that was sequenced in a study of blood T cells in healthy people across ages. PCR was performed a second time for about 7 to 11 cycles using a sample-barcoded 5' primer and a J-beta primer mix. One entry per CDR3 protein, called by TCRdb with MiXCR from the 5' RACE reads. Among 700,000 to 800,000 distinct CDR3 sequences listed, roughly 43% were seen once. The sequenced sample consisted of blood. These receptors were taken from a woman aged 60-75 years in good health.

The rearrangement uses TRBV24-1 and TRBJ1-2; 7 bases match TRBD1. V shed 9 bases, J shed 8 bases, and the junction held 8 bases outside the gene matches. This CDR3 region has 12 residues. The germline CDR1 and CDR2 sequences are KGHDR and SFDVKD. The CDR3 region has the DNA TGTGCCACCTCCACAGGGGAACGGGGCTACACCTTC. Translating gives CATSTGERGYTF.

This clonotype was seen just once. The CDR3 spells CASSPRDNSGYTF. The CDR3 DNA is TGTGCCAGCAGTCCCCGGGACAATTCTGGCTACACCTTC. This chain connects TRBV6-5 to TRBJ1-2, with D possibly being TRBD1 (6 bases). The CDR3 runs to 13 residues. Per germline, CDR1 MNHEY and CDR2 SVGAGI. Trimming left V 5 bases short and J 7 bases short, with 14 bases between.

This clonotype was observed a handful of times. The V call is TRBV7-2, the J call TRBJ1-2; a weak D match, TRBD1 (5 bases). The germline V and J ends were trimmed by 1 base and 9 bases, with 15 bases remaining between them. This CDR3 spans 14 amino acids. The germline V gene encodes CDR1 SGHTA and CDR2 FQGNSA. The CDR3 protein is CASSLVGQGKSYTF. The DNA for the CDR3 is TGTGCCAGCAGCTTAGTAGGCCAGGGTAAAAGCTACACCTTC.

The chain couples TRBV6-2 or TRBV6-3 to TRBJ2-5; TRBD2 matches 10 bases. Looked up from germline, CDR1 is MNHEY and CDR2 is SVGEGT. V lost 2 bases, J lost 11 bases, and 11 bases stayed unmatched. This CDR3 is built from 15 residues. CDR3 residues: CASSYLAGDRGEQYF. CDR3 in DNA: TGTGCCAGCAGTTACCTAGCGGGAGATAGGGGTGAGCAGTACTTC.

The chain combines TRBV5-6 with TRBJ1-5; no clear D. This CDR3 contains 15 residues. With 4 bases removed from V and 1 base from J, the gap between germline ends came to 12 bases. Germline CDR1 reads SGHDT; CDR2 reads YYEEEE. The CDR3 region is CASSPGPNSNQPQHF. In DNA, the CDR3 is TGTGCCAGCAGCCCCGGACCAAACAGCAATCAGCCCCAGCATTTT. The variable domain in full, completed from reference TRBV5-6 and TRBJ1-5, reads DAGVTQSPTHLIKTRGQQVTLRCSPKSGHDTVSWYQQALGQGPQFIFQYYEEEERQRGNFPDRFSGHQFPNYSSELNVNALLLGDSALYLCASSPGPNSNQPQHFGDGTRLSIL.

This clonotype was observed a handful of times. This chain links TRBV20-1 with TRBJ2-1; D uncertain. With the DNA end fitting TRBJ2-7 better, the J assignment may be wrong. The germline V gene has CDR1 DFQATT and CDR2 SNEGSKA (reference sequence). The CDR3 runs 14 residues. CDR3 nucleotide sequence: TGCAGTGCTAGAGATACTGTCACCTACAATGAGCAGTACTTC. Its translation: CSARDTVTYNEQYF.

The chain recombines TRBV5-6 with TRBJ1-2; a weak D match, TRBD1 (5 bases). The CDR3 is 12 residues long. Per the germline V gene, CDR1 is SGHDT and CDR2 is YYEEEE. V was pared by 2 bases and J by 8 bases, with 10 bases between. This chain's CDR3 is CASSFAAGGYTF. CDR3 DNA: TGTGCCAGCAGCTTTGCGGCAGGGGGCTACACCTTC.

In its sample, this clonotype was seen a few times. The chain couples TRBV28 to TRBJ1-2, with a possible D match to TRBD1 (5 bases). The CDR3 length is 15 residues. The germline V gene encodes CDR1 MDHEN and CDR2 SYDVKM. Trimming stripped 3 bases from V and 0 bases from J, with 11 bases between. DNA for the CDR3: TGTGCCAGCAGTTTCCCCAGGGACCCTAACTATGGCTACACCTTC. This sequence encodes CASSFPRDPNYGYTF.

This clonotype was seen a single time. The J gene is TRBJ2-3, the V gene TRBV9, with 9 positions matching TRBD2. The V gene end was trimmed by 0 bases and the J gene end by 2 bases; junction bases not matched to a gene: 4. CDR3 length: 16 amino acids. The V gene's germline CDR1 is SGDLS and CDR2 YYNGEE. CDR3 in amino acids: CASSVVSGSYTDTQYF. The CDR3 DNA follows: TGTGCCAGCAGCGTAGTTAGCGGGAGTTACACAGATACGCAGTATTTT.

V usage is TRBV7-9 and J usage is TRBJ2-4; possible D gene TRBD2, 5 bases. CDR3 length equals 15 residues. The V end was cut by 2 bases, the J end by 2 bases, with 10 bases between. Germline lookup yields CDR1 SEHNR and CDR2 FQNEAQ (reference sequence). In nucleotides, the CDR3 is TGTGCCAGCAGCTTAATGGGGAGTCCCAAAAACATTCAGTACTTC. This translates into CASSLMGSPKNIQYF.

This clonotype was counted only a few times. CDR3 amino acids: CATSDPYPKNIQYF. The CDR3 nucleotides read TGTGCCACCAGTGACCCCTATCCCAAAAACATTCAGTACTTC. The gene calls are TRBV24-1 and TRBJ2-4, with D uncertain. The CDR3 consists of 14 residues. Per the germline V gene, CDR1 is KGHDR and CDR2 is SFDVKD. Between the trimmed V and J ends, which lost 4 bases and 2 bases, there was a span of 8 bases.

In its sample, this clonotype was seen a few times. The chain recombines TRBV20-1 with TRBJ2-7; 7 positions match TRBD1. Looked up from germline, CDR1 is DFQATT and CDR2 is SNEGSKA (reference sequence). With V trimmed by 3 bases and J by 2 bases, 4 bases remained unmatched. The CDR3 has 13 residues. CDR3 protein: CSARQQGTYEQYF. CDR3 coding DNA: TGCAGTGCTAGGCAACAGGGGACCTACGAGCAGTACTTC.

The rearrangement links TRBV6-5 to TRBJ1-3; D is unresolved. Between the trimmed V and J ends, which lost 5 bases and 0 bases, there was a span of 11 bases. The CDR3 has 15 amino acids. Germline V gene lookup returns CDR1 MNHEY and CDR2 SVGAGI. CDR3 residues: CASSPETLSGNTIYF. DNA of the CDR3: TGTGCCAGCAGTCCGGAGACCCTCTCTGGAAACACCATATATTTT.

The sample holds many counts of this clonotype. The DNA for the CDR3 is TGCAGTGCTAACCCCCGGGACAGGGGGCACTATGGCTACACCTTC. It encodes CSANPRDRGHYGYTF. The chain uses TRBV20-1 and TRBJ1-2; 12 positions match TRBD1. This CDR3 is built from 15 residues. The germline V gene has CDR1 DFQATT and CDR2 SNEGSKA (reference sequence). V dropped 4 bases and J dropped 3; count of bases not matched to a gene: 6.

This rearrangement joins TRBV15 to TRBJ1-4, with a tentative D call TRBD1 (5 bases). Germline V CDR1 and CDR2: LNHNV, YYDKDF (reference sequence). This CDR3 has 15 residues. The ends were cut back, 1 base at V and 8 bases at J, with 14 bases in the middle. For the CDR3, the DNA is TGTGCCACCAGCAGAGCCCGGGACGGTGGGGAAAAACTGTTTTTT. Its protein product is CATSRARDGGEKLFF. Full variable domain (outside the CDR3, taken from reference TRBV15 and TRBJ1-4): DAMVIQNPRYQVTQFGKPVTLSCSQTLNHNVMYWYQQKSSQAPKLLFHYYDKDFNNEADTPDNFQSRRPNTSFCFLDIRSPGLGDTAMYLCATSRARDGGEKLFFGSGTQLSVL.

There are a few counts of this clonotype. This sequence joins TRBV20-1 and TRBJ2-7, with 13 positions matching TRBD2. The J call could be wrong; TRBJ2-5 is a better fit for the DNA end. Per the germline V gene, CDR1 is DFQATT and CDR2 is SNEGSKA (reference sequence). The CDR3 runs to 14 residues. The CDR3 nucleotides are TGCAGTGTTTCGACTAGCGGGAGGCTTGAGACCCAGTACTTC. Translating it yields CSVSTSGRLETQYF.

The gene calls are TRBV3-1 and TRBJ2-3; D gene unclear. Germline V gene data show CDR1 as LGHDT and CDR2 as YNNKEL (reference sequence). CDR3 length: 15 amino acids. V dropped 4 bases and J dropped 6 bases, with 17 bases sitting between them. The CDR3 region is CASSPFEKPRDTQYF. CDR3 nucleotides: TGTGCCAGCAGCCCCTTCGAGAAGCCGAGGGATACGCAGTATTTT.

This clonotype came up many times. The chain joins TRBV4-1 to TRBJ2-4; D is undetermined. Germline V lookup: CDR1 MGHRA, CDR2 YSYEKL. The ends were cut back, 0 bases at V and 6 bases at J, with 6 bases in the middle. The CDR3 is made up of 13 amino acids. The CDR3 sequence: CASSQDQGNIQYF. CDR3 DNA: TGCGCCAGCAGCCAAGATCAAGGAAACATTCAGTACTTC.

This clonotype turned up a few times. This chain joins TRBV7-3 and TRBJ2-7; the D call may be TRBD1 or TRBD2 (5 bases each). V was pared by 8 bases and J by 2 bases, with 13 bases between. The CDR3 is made up of 13 amino acids. Per the germline V gene, CDR1 is SGHTA and CDR2 is FQGTGA. The CDR3 coding sequence is TGTGCCAGCGCAACTGGGGGAGCCTACGAGCAGTACTTC. It translates to CASATGGAYEQYF.

A few counts support this clonotype. V usage is TRBV6-2 or TRBV6-3 and J usage is TRBJ2-1; TRBD1 is a possible D gene (7 bases). Trimming took off 11 bases at V and 5 bases at J, with 10 bases between the two ends. CDR3 length equals 11 residues. CDR1 and CDR2 (germline): MNHEY, SVGEGT. The CDR3 nucleotides read TGTGCCGGGGGGACAGACAATGAGCAGTTCTTC. Translation: CAGGTDNEQFF.

This chain uses TRBV9 with TRBJ2-6; TRBD2 aligns across 14 bases. The CDR3 has 17 residues. After removal of 6 bases from V and 3 bases from J, the junction contained 5 bases not matched to a gene. From germline, CDR1 is SGDLS and CDR2 YYNGEE. The CDR3 sequence is CASNKGLAGVGANVLTF. The CDR3 coding sequence is TGTGCCAGCAACAAGGGACTAGCGGGAGTTGGGGCCAACGTCCTGACTTTC.